Listed below are T cell receptor beta chains from one sample, sequenced in a study of T cells in narcolepsy. Assay: immunoSEQ multiplex PCR; the TCRdb copy retains only in-frame clones and omits some. The table includes about 32,000 clones, under 85% detected once. The sequenced sample was memory (CD45RA-) CD4+ T cells from blood. Receptors were obtained from a human donor in good health. Both conserved end residues are part of each CDR3. Each record gives: CDR3 DNA, CDR3 protein, D gene, CDR3 length, J gene, V gene, clone size. A D gene is named only where the DNA matches it firmly. Rows may omit the clone size; those that give it use once, few, many or a size class.

cdr3_nt: TGTGCCAGCAGGCCCGGACAGTACTATCAGCCCCAGCATTTT
cdr3_aa: CASRPGQYYQPQHF
d_call: .
cdr3_length: 14
j_call: TRBJ1-5
v_call: TRBV28
clone_size: .

cdr3_nt: TGTGCCAGCATCCGTCAGACACCTCAAGAGACCCAGTACTTC
cdr3_aa: CASIRQTPQETQYF
d_call: .
cdr3_length: 14
j_call: TRBJ2-5
v_call: TRBV2
clone_size: .

cdr3_nt: TGTGCCAGCAGCCTGGGGGAGAGCACAGATACGCAGTATTTT
cdr3_aa: CASSLGESTDTQYF
d_call: .
cdr3_length: 14
j_call: TRBJ2-3
v_call: TRBV5-6
clone_size: .

cdr3_nt: TGTGCCAGCAGTCCCCCGGGGATGATGGCTTTCTTT
cdr3_aa: CASSPPGMMAFF
d_call: .
cdr3_length: 12
j_call: TRBJ1-1
v_call: TRBV28
clone_size: few

cdr3_nt: TGCGCCAGCAGTGAGTCGAATCTGATGAGGGGGCGAGAAATGCCGGCGGGTAAGGACTACACCTTC
cdr3_aa: CASSESNLMRGREMPAGKDYTF
d_call: TRBD1
cdr3_length: 22
j_call: TRBJ1-2
v_call: TRBV10-1
clone_size: .

cdr3_nt: TGTGCCAGCAGCTTGGAAGCGGCGCCCTACAATGAGCAGTTCTTC
cdr3_aa: CASSLEAAPYNEQFF
d_call: .
cdr3_length: 15
j_call: TRBJ2-1
v_call: TRBV7-6
clone_size: .

cdr3_nt: TGTGCCAGCAGCGGGGGGACGGACAATTCACCCCTCCACTTT
cdr3_aa: CASSGGTDNSPLHF
d_call: .
cdr3_length: 14
j_call: TRBJ1-6
v_call: TRBV6-1
clone_size: .

cdr3_nt: TGTGCCAGCAGTGGTTTGGTAGCGGGGGGTCAAGAGACCCAGTACTTC
cdr3_aa: CASSGLVAGGQETQYF
d_call: TRBD2
cdr3_length: 16
j_call: TRBJ2-5
v_call: TRBV2
clone_size: .

cdr3_nt: TGTGCCAGCAGCTCGAGACAAGGCCTGAACACCGGGGAGCTGTTTTTT
cdr3_aa: CASSSRQGLNTGELFF
d_call: .
cdr3_length: 16
j_call: TRBJ2-2
v_call: TRBV7-6
clone_size: .

cdr3_nt: TGTGCCAGCACCCTGATGGGGCTAGCGGGGGGAAATGAGCAGTTCTTC
cdr3_aa: CASTLMGLAGGNEQFF
d_call: TRBD2
cdr3_length: 16
j_call: TRBJ2-1
v_call: TRBV7-2
clone_size: .

cdr3_nt: TGTGCCAGCAGTAGTCGGGCCGTGGGCCCCTATGGCTACACCTTC
cdr3_aa: CASSSRAVGPYGYTF
d_call: .
cdr3_length: 15
j_call: TRBJ1-2
v_call: TRBV28
clone_size: .

cdr3_nt: TGTGCCAGCAGCTCAAACCCCCGGGACCCCGTAGCCTACAATGAGCAGTTCTTC
cdr3_aa: CASSSNPRDPVAYNEQFF
d_call: .
cdr3_length: 18
j_call: TRBJ2-1
v_call: TRBV5-7
clone_size: .

cdr3_nt: TGCGCCAGCAGCCCTAGGTTAAGGGAGACCCAGTACTTC
cdr3_aa: CASSPRLRETQYF
d_call: .
cdr3_length: 13
j_call: TRBJ2-5
v_call: TRBV5-1
clone_size: once

cdr3_nt: TGTGCCAGCAGCACACAGGGGGCAGAAGAGACCCAGTACTTC
cdr3_aa: CASSTQGAEETQYF
d_call: TRBD1
cdr3_length: 14
j_call: TRBJ2-5
v_call: TRBV11-2
clone_size: .

cdr3_nt: TGTGCCAGCAAAACAGGGGCTGAAAACATTCAGTACTTC
cdr3_aa: CASKTGAENIQYF
d_call: TRBD1
cdr3_length: 13
j_call: TRBJ2-4
v_call: TRBV6-1
clone_size: .

cdr3_nt: TGTGCCAGCTCCCGGACGGGACAGGGGGCTGCTGGGGCCAACGTCCTGACTTTC
cdr3_aa: CASSRTGQGAAGANVLTF
d_call: TRBD1
cdr3_length: 18
j_call: TRBJ2-6
v_call: TRBV18
clone_size: .

cdr3_nt: TGTGCCAGTAGTATAGAGAGATGGGGGACGTCTTCCTACGAGCAGTACTTC
cdr3_aa: CASSIERWGTSSYEQYF
d_call: .
cdr3_length: 17
j_call: TRBJ2-7
v_call: TRBV19
clone_size: .

cdr3_nt: TGTGCCAGCAGCTTGGTTGGGGGCGGTTCGGGGACCCAGTACTTC
cdr3_aa: CASSLVGGGSGTQYF
d_call: .
cdr3_length: 15
j_call: TRBJ2-5
v_call: TRBV5-5
clone_size: .

cdr3_nt: TGCAGCGTTCTTCTCGACGGTGGGGATGGCTACACCTTC
cdr3_aa: CSVLLDGGDGYTF
d_call: .
cdr3_length: 13
j_call: TRBJ1-2
v_call: TRBV29-1
clone_size: .

cdr3_nt: TGTGCCAGCAGCTTAGAATATGGCTACACCTTC
cdr3_aa: CASSLEYGYTF
d_call: .
cdr3_length: 11
j_call: TRBJ1-2
v_call: TRBV13
clone_size: few

cdr3_nt: TGCGCCCGCAGCCAAGCGGGGGCGGGGGGGAGCACAGATACGCAGTATTTT
cdr3_aa: CARSQAGAGGSTDTQYF
d_call: TRBD2
cdr3_length: 17
j_call: TRBJ2-3
v_call: TRBV4-1
clone_size: once

cdr3_nt: TGTGCCAGCAGCTTGCGGACTAGCGGTACAGATACGCAGTATTTT
cdr3_aa: CASSLRTSGTDTQYF
d_call: TRBD2
cdr3_length: 15
j_call: TRBJ2-3
v_call: TRBV5-4
clone_size: .

cdr3_nt: TGTGCCAGCAGTGAAAAATCACCCCTCCACTTT
cdr3_aa: CASSEKSPLHF
d_call: .
cdr3_length: 11
j_call: TRBJ1-6
v_call: TRBV6-1
clone_size: .

cdr3_nt: TGTGCCAGCTCTTGGACAGGGAACCTCCAGCAAGAGACCCAGTACTTC
cdr3_aa: CASSWTGNLQQETQYF
d_call: TRBD1
cdr3_length: 16
j_call: TRBJ2-5
v_call: TRBV18
clone_size: .

cdr3_nt: TGTGCCAGCAGCGACAGGGGTTGGTTCTACACCTTC
cdr3_aa: CASSDRGWFYTF
d_call: TRBD1
cdr3_length: 12
j_call: TRBJ1-2
v_call: TRBV9
clone_size: .

cdr3_nt: TGTGCCAGCAGCGTAGGGCATGGGGGTTACAATGAGCAGTTCTTC
cdr3_aa: CASSVGHGGYNEQFF
d_call: .
cdr3_length: 15
j_call: TRBJ2-1
v_call: TRBV9
clone_size: .

cdr3_nt: TGTGCCAGCAGGACAGTACTCAATCAGCCCCAGCATTTT
cdr3_aa: CASRTVLNQPQHF
d_call: .
cdr3_length: 13
j_call: TRBJ1-5
v_call: TRBV2
clone_size: .

cdr3_nt: TGTGCCAGCAGCCCTGGTCTAGCGGGAACCACAGATACGCAGTATTTT
cdr3_aa: CASSPGLAGTTDTQYF
d_call: TRBD2
cdr3_length: 16
j_call: TRBJ2-3
v_call: TRBV11-3
clone_size: .

cdr3_nt: TGTGCCAGCAGTGACTGGAACAATCAGCCCCAGCATTTT
cdr3_aa: CASSDWNNQPQHF
d_call: .
cdr3_length: 13
j_call: TRBJ1-5
v_call: TRBV6-1
clone_size: .

cdr3_nt: TGTGCCAGACAGGGACGGATTATACCTGGGGCCAAAAACATTCAGTACTTC
cdr3_aa: CARQGRIIPGAKNIQYF
d_call: .
cdr3_length: 17
j_call: TRBJ2-4
v_call: TRBV14
clone_size: .

cdr3_nt: TGTGCCAGCAGTTACAATGGGGGTAATCAGCCCCAGCATTTT
cdr3_aa: CASSYNGGNQPQHF
d_call: .
cdr3_length: 14
j_call: TRBJ1-5
v_call: TRBV6-6
clone_size: .

cdr3_nt: TGTGCCAGCAGCCAAGCGGGGACGGGGTCCGGCTACACCTTC
cdr3_aa: CASSQAGTGSGYTF
d_call: .
cdr3_length: 14
j_call: TRBJ1-2
v_call: TRBV4-2
clone_size: .

cdr3_nt: TGTGCCAGCAGACTCCCTGGATTAGCGGGGAGTCAGGCAGATACGCAGTATTTT
cdr3_aa: CASRLPGLAGSQADTQYF
d_call: TRBD2
cdr3_length: 18
j_call: TRBJ2-3
v_call: TRBV5-6
clone_size: .

cdr3_nt: TGTGCCAGCAGCTTGCTTTGGGGTTTGGCCCAGCATTTT
cdr3_aa: CASSLLWGLAQHF
d_call: .
cdr3_length: 13
j_call: TRBJ1-5
v_call: TRBV7-8
clone_size: .

cdr3_nt: TGTGCCAGCAGTTACTCTACCTCCTATCAGCCCCAGCATTTT
cdr3_aa: CASSYSTSYQPQHF
d_call: .
cdr3_length: 14
j_call: TRBJ1-5
v_call: TRBV6-6
clone_size: .

cdr3_nt: TGTGCCACCAGCAGAGTTTTGGGGTTGGGACAACTCGGGGAGCTGTTTTTT
cdr3_aa: CATSRVLGLGQLGELFF
d_call: .
cdr3_length: 17
j_call: TRBJ2-2
v_call: TRBV15
clone_size: .

cdr3_nt: TGTGCCTCCAAGGACAAGATCCTATTGAATAATTCACCCCTCCACTTT
cdr3_aa: CASKDKILLNNSPLHF
d_call: .
cdr3_length: 16
j_call: TRBJ1-6
v_call: TRBV19
clone_size: .

cdr3_nt: TGTGCCAGCAGCTTGGGACGGATAAATTCACCCCTCCACTTT
cdr3_aa: CASSLGRINSPLHF
d_call: .
cdr3_length: 14
j_call: TRBJ1-6
v_call: TRBV5-6
clone_size: .

cdr3_nt: TGTGCCACCAGCAGGCAACTAGCGGGGGCCTCCTACGAGCAGTACTTC
cdr3_aa: CATSRQLAGASYEQYF
d_call: TRBD2
cdr3_length: 16
j_call: TRBJ2-7
v_call: TRBV15
clone_size: .

cdr3_nt: TGTGCCAGCAGTCCGACTACTGGGGAGACCCAGTACTTC
cdr3_aa: CASSPTTGETQYF
d_call: .
cdr3_length: 13
j_call: TRBJ2-5
v_call: TRBV2
clone_size: .

cdr3_nt: TGCAGCGCAGGACAGGGAGACACTGAAGCTTTCTTT
cdr3_aa: CSAGQGDTEAFF
d_call: TRBD1
cdr3_length: 12
j_call: TRBJ1-1
v_call: TRBV29-1
clone_size: .

cdr3_nt: TGTGCCAGCAGCTTCGATCCCCTTGGTTCACCCCTCCACTTT
cdr3_aa: CASSFDPLGSPLHF
d_call: .
cdr3_length: 14
j_call: TRBJ1-6
v_call: TRBV7-9
clone_size: .

cdr3_nt: TGCGCCAGCAGCTTGGCCCCAGGGTCTGGAAACACCATATATTTT
cdr3_aa: CASSLAPGSGNTIYF
d_call: .
cdr3_length: 15
j_call: TRBJ1-3
v_call: TRBV5-1
clone_size: .

cdr3_nt: TGTGCCAGCAGCTTGTTTTCAGGGGGGATCACTGAAGCTTTCTTT
cdr3_aa: CASSLFSGGITEAFF
d_call: TRBD1
cdr3_length: 15
j_call: TRBJ1-1
v_call: TRBV5-5
clone_size: once

cdr3_nt: TGTGCCAGCAGCTTGGACGGGGCGCCCAGAGGGGCCCAGCATTTT
cdr3_aa: CASSLDGAPRGAQHF
d_call: .
cdr3_length: 15
j_call: TRBJ1-5
v_call: TRBV7-8
clone_size: .

cdr3_nt: TGTGCCAGTAGTATAGTTGCAGGATTGAACACTGAAGCTTTCTTT
cdr3_aa: CASSIVAGLNTEAFF
d_call: .
cdr3_length: 15
j_call: TRBJ1-1
v_call: TRBV19
clone_size: .

cdr3_nt: TGTGCCAGCAGCCCTTGGCCTATTACCTACTATGGCTACACCTTC
cdr3_aa: CASSPWPITYYGYTF
d_call: .
cdr3_length: 15
j_call: TRBJ1-2
v_call: TRBV7-9
clone_size: .

cdr3_nt: TGTGCCAGCAGCTTAGGACAGGCCCCGAATGAGCAGTTCTTC
cdr3_aa: CASSLGQAPNEQFF
d_call: .
cdr3_length: 14
j_call: TRBJ2-1
v_call: TRBV7-2
clone_size: .

cdr3_nt: TGTGCCAGCAGCTTAGCTGGGGGGGCAACTAGAGCCAAAAACATTCAGTACTTC
cdr3_aa: CASSLAGGATRAKNIQYF
d_call: .
cdr3_length: 18
j_call: TRBJ2-4
v_call: TRBV7-2
clone_size: .

cdr3_nt: TGTGCCATCAGTGAGCAGCGGACAGGGCAGGACGAGCAGTACTTC
cdr3_aa: CAISEQRTGQDEQYF
d_call: TRBD1
cdr3_length: 15
j_call: TRBJ2-7
v_call: TRBV10-3
clone_size: .

cdr3_nt: TGTGCCAGCACGGGGCAGGTTGAAGCTTTCTTT
cdr3_aa: CASTGQVEAFF
d_call: .
cdr3_length: 11
j_call: TRBJ1-1
v_call: TRBV6-1
clone_size: .

cdr3_nt: TGTGCCATCAGTGAACGGCCAGGGAGCTCTGGAAACACCATATATTTT
cdr3_aa: CAISERPGSSGNTIYF
d_call: .
cdr3_length: 16
j_call: TRBJ1-3
v_call: TRBV10-3
clone_size: once

cdr3_nt: TGTGCCAGCAGCTTAGGACGACAGCCCACAGATACGCAGTATTTT
cdr3_aa: CASSLGRQPTDTQYF
d_call: .
cdr3_length: 15
j_call: TRBJ2-3
v_call: TRBV7-6
clone_size: .

cdr3_nt: TGTGCCAGTAGTACAAACAGGGCACTTAATGAAAAACTGTTTTTT
cdr3_aa: CASSTNRALNEKLFF
d_call: .
cdr3_length: 15
j_call: TRBJ1-4
v_call: TRBV19
clone_size: .

cdr3_nt: TGTGCCAGCTCACCCCCAGGGGTGGAGACCCAGTACTTC
cdr3_aa: CASSPPGVETQYF
d_call: .
cdr3_length: 13
j_call: TRBJ2-5
v_call: TRBV18
clone_size: .